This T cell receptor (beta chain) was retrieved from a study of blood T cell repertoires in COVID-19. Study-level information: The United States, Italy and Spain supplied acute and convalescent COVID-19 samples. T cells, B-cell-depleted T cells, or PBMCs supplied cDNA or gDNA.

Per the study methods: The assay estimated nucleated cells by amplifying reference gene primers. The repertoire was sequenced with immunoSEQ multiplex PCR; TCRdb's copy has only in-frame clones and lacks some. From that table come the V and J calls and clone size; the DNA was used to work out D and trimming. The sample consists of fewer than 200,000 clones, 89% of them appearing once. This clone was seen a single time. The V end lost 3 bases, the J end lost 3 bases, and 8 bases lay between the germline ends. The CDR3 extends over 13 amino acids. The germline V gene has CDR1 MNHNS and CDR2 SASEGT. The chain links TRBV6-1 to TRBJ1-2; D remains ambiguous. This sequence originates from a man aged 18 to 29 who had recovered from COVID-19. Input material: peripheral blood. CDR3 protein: CASSEGGHYGYTF. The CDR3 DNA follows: TGTGCCAGCAGTGAGGGCGGGCACTATGGCTACACCTTC.